This T cell receptor beta chain appears in the sequencing data of a study of long-term antiretroviral therapy in people with HIV. The overall study: The 2015 recommendation for immediate ART came about a decade after the earliest samples. Study conclusions and caveats: Pre-ART expanded clones dominated the repertoire at every time point. Researchers lacked any data on ART adherence, viral resistance or therapy changes. Even long-term ART left TRB diversity below transplant donor controls, despite gains.

This clone appeared a few times. The antigen is not known. It was version v3.0 of the immunoSEQ assay that was run at survey level. Assay used: immunoSEQ multiplex PCR; TCRdb lists only in-frame clones, some missing. The table shows more than 15,000 clones, with about 81% occurring only once. The CDR3 is 15 amino acids. Trimming took off 1 base at V and 2 bases at J, with 12 bases between the two ends. Per the germline V gene, CDR1 is SGHRS and CDR2 is YFSETQ. Here the sequenced sample was unsorted PBMCs, taken 0.3 years after starting antiretroviral therapy. This receptor was obtained from a man aged 18 to 30 with HIV. This chain uses TRBV5-1 with TRBJ1-2; the D is unclear. Here the CDR3 reads CASSLMAAGNYGYTF. CDR3 nucleotides: TGCGCCAGCAGCTTGATGGCCGCCGGGAACTATGGCTACACCTTC.